The TCR beta chain described here comes from a study of shared clonotypes between healthy human individuals. On this clone: Its specificity is unknown.

The protocol was immunoSEQ multiplex PCR, while the TCRdb copy is restricted to in-frame clones and leaves out a portion. The data hold 400,000 to 550,000 clones, with roughly 85% observed a single time. Unsorted samples, those not sorted, used some 90 million PBMCs for genomic DNA. Study findings and constraints: The diversity represented, both genetic and in exposure history, was limited by few donors.

The source of this sequence is a woman between 40 and 50 years old in good health. Some clones in this sample may be carry-over from other donors' samples. Sequenced sample: PBMCs.

DNA of the CDR3: TGTGCCAGCAGTTCCCCGGCAGCGGCACAAGAGACCCAGTACTTC. This translates into CASSSPAAAQETQYF. The chain carries TRBV28 and TRBJ2-5; D is perhaps TRBD2 (5 bases). The CDR3 totals 15 residues. Germline-derived CDR1 and CDR2 are MDHEN and SYDVKM. The V gene lost 4 bases and the J gene lost 2 bases, with 14 bases spanning the gap.